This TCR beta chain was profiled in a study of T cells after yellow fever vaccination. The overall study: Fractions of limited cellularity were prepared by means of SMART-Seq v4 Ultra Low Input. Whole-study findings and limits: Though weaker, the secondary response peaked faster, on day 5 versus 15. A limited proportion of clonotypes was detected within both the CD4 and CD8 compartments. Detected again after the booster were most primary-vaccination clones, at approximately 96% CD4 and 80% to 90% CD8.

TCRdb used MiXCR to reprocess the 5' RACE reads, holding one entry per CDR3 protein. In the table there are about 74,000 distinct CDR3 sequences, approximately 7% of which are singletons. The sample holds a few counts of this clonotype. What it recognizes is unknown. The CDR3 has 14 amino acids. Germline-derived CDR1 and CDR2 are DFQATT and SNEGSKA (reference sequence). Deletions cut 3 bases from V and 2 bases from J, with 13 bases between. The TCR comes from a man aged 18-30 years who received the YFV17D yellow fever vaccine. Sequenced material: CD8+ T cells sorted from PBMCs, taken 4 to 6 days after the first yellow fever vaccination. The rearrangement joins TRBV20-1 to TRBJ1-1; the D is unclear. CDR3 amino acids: CSASVVRENTEAFF. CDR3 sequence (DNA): TGCAGTGCTAGTGTGGTCAGAGAAAACACTGAAGCTTTCTTT.